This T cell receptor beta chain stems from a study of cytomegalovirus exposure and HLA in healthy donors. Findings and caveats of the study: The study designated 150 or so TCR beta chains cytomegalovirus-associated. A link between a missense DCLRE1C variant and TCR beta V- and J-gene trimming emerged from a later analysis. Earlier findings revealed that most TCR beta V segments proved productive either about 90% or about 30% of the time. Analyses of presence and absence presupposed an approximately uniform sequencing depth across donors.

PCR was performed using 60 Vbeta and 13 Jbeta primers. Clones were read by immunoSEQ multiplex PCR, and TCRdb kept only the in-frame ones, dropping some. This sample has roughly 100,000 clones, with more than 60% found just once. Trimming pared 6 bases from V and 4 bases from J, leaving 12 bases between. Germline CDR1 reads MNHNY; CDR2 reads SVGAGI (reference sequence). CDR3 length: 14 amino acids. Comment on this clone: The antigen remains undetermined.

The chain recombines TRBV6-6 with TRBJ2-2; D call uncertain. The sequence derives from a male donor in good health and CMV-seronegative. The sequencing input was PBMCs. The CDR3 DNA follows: TGTGCCAGCAGATTAGACAAAGCCACCGGGGAGCTGTTTTTT. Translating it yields CASRLDKATGELFF.